A single sample is the source of the 5 T cell receptor beta chains below, sequenced in a study of identical twins. TCRdb re-analysed the 5' RACE reads in MiXCR, keeping a single row per CDR3 protein. The sample shows about 1.7 million distinct CDR3 sequences, about 30% of them seen only once. The sequenced sample consisted of cord blood. These TCRs come from a newborn girl in good health.

The V and J genes are TRBV9 and TRBJ2-1; D possibly uses TRBD1 or TRBD2 (5 bases each). The J call could be wrong; TRBJ2-7 is a better fit for the DNA end. This CDR3 is 15 amino acids long. The germline gives CDR1 SGDLS, CDR2 YYNGEE. CDR3: CASSVGDRAYNEQYF. The CDR3 DNA sequence: TGTGCCAGCAGCGTAGGGGACCGGGCCTACAATGAGCAGTACTTC.

The chain links TRBV12-3 or TRBV12-4 to TRBJ2-4; perhaps TRBD2 as D (5 bases). The J call may be mistaken, given a closer DNA end match to TRBJ2-7. The CDR3 contains 12 residues. As DNA, the CDR3 is TGTGCCAGCAGTTTCGGACTGATCGAGCAGTACTTC. Protein product: CASSFGLIEQYF.

The chain is built from TRBV20-1 and TRBJ2-7; no clear D gene. V lost 1 base and J lost 4, with 8 bases in between. The germline gives CDR1 DFQATT, CDR2 SNEGSKA (reference sequence). CDR3 length: 12 residues. This CDR3 is CSARVPSYEQYF. The CDR3 DNA sequence: TGCAGTGCTAGAGTCCCCTCTTACGAGCAGTACTTC.

This sequence joins TRBV6-6 and TRBJ2-5; 7 nucleotides line up with TRBD1. Trimming at V came to 5 bases and at J to 1 base, leaving 4 bases not matched to a gene. CDR1 and CDR2 (germline): MNHNY, SVGAGI (reference sequence). The CDR3 loop spans 14 amino acids. The CDR3 loop is CASSRWDSQETQYF. CDR3 DNA sequence: TGTGCCAGCAGTCGCTGGGACAGCCAAGAGACCCAGTACTTC.

There are a few counts of this clonotype. The V call is TRBV7-2, the J call TRBJ2-7; weak D call: TRBD1 (5 bases). Germline V gene sequence: CDR1 SGHTA, CDR2 FQGNSA. The CDR3 covers 15 residues. Between the trimmed V and J ends, which lost 4 bases and 2 bases, there was a span of 15 bases. For the CDR3, the DNA is TGTGCCAGCAGCTCTTCCTGGGGCGCCCCCTACGAGCAGTACTTC. As protein: CASSSSWGAPYEQYF. The complete variable domain, with remaining parts taken from reference TRBV7-2 and TRBJ2-7, reads GAGVSQSPSNKVTEKGKDVELRCDPISGHTALYWYRQSLGQGLEFLIYFQGNSAPDKSGLPSDRFSAERTGGSVSTLTIQRTQQEDSAVYLCASSSSWGAPYEQYFGPGTRLTVT.